This TCR beta chain was observed in a study of blood T cell repertoires in COVID-19. Study-wide background: The United States, Italy and Spain provided the acute and convalescent COVID-19 samples. In each case, the material was cDNA or gDNA derived from T cells, B-cell-depleted T cells, or PBMCs.

As handled by the study authors: It was from reference gene primer amplification that nucleated cell counts were estimated. The data were produced by immunoSEQ multiplex PCR, yet TCRdb's version contains in-frame clones alone and is incomplete. From that table come the V and J calls and clone size; the DNA was used to work out D and trimming. The table shows just under 150,000 clones, with roughly 82% occurring only once. Germline values: CDR1 SGHAT, CDR2 FQDESV (reference sequence). The CDR3 runs to 13 residues. The germline V and J ends were trimmed by 5 bases and 0 bases, with 7 bases remaining between them.

The specimen sequenced was peripheral blood. This receptor was identified in a human donor in a cohort sampled during active COVID-19. The genes are TRBV11-1 and TRBJ1-1, with no clear D. CDR3: CASSRSLNTEAFF. The CDR3 DNA is TGTGCCAGCAGCCGTAGTTTGAACACTGAAGCTTTCTTT.